The T cell receptor (beta chain) under discussion was sequenced for a study of Ad26.COV2.S vaccination and SARS-CoV-2 variants. Produced via immunoSEQ multiplex PCR; TCRdb's table is partial and in-frame only. The repertoire has a few hundred thousand clones, about 80% of them found once; the top ten carry 7.4%. CDR3 size: 16 residues. V was pared by 3 bases and J by 4 bases, with 9 bases of the junction left unmatched. The germline V gene encodes CDR1 SGHNT and CDR2 YYREEE (reference sequence). The treatment was: some 20 received Ad26.COV2.S at low or high dose, single or two shots; about 5 received placebo; per-sample allocation not given. Collection of samples fell on day 63 after the first vaccine or placebo injection.

Sequenced here: peripheral blood, sampled in a trial of Ad26.COV2.S vaccine versus placebo. The sequence was collected from a person aged 18-60 years who received the Ad26.COV2.S COVID-19 vaccine or a placebo. The chain recombines TRBV5-4 with TRBJ2-5; TRBD1 agrees at 10 bases. The CDR3 region has the DNA TGTGCCAGCAGCTCCTGGGGACAGGGGCGCGGAGAGACCCAGTACTTC. Amino acid sequence: CASSSWGQGRGETQYF.